A selection of T cell receptor beta chains follows, all from one sample in a study of blood T cell repertoires in COVID-19. The method was immunoSEQ multiplex PCR; TCRdb's version includes in-frame clones alone and lacks a portion of them. The table has some 130,000 clones, about four fifths seen once; the top ten hold about a sixth. Input material: peripheral blood. All receptors derive from a woman aged 80 or over with acute or convalescent COVID-19. Both conserved end residues are part of each CDR3. Fields, in order: V gene, clone size, D gene, J gene, CDR3 DNA, CDR3 protein. D genes are given only for firm matches. Part of the rows lack a size; the others show once, few, many or a class for expanded clones.

TRBV7-9,NA,NA,TRBJ1-6,TGTGCCAGCAGGACAGGCTATAATTCACCCCTCCACTTT,CASRTGYNSPLHF
TRBV5-4,NA,NA,TRBJ1-2,TGTGCCAGCGGCCCCCCCAACCGGGAGAACTATGGCTACACCTTC,CASGPPNRENYGYTF
TRBV7-2,once,NA,TRBJ1-4,TGTGCCAGCAGCCTAGAGGCGACCGGGGATGAAAAACTGTTTTTT,CASSLEATGDEKLFF
TRBV10-2,few,TRBD2,TRBJ2-3,TGCGCCAGCAGACCGACTAGCGGGAGGGCCTTGAATACGCAGTATTTT,CASRPTSGRALNTQYF
TRBV7-9,NA,NA,TRBJ1-1,TGTGCCAGCAGCTTAGAGGGAGACACTGAAGCTTTCTTT,CASSLEGDTEAFF
TRBV4-1,many,TRBD2,TRBJ2-2,TGCGCCAGCAGCCAAGGCCGGGGCCTAGCGGGAGAAAGGACCGGGGAGCTGTTTTTT,CASSQGRGLAGERTGELFF
TRBV24-1,NA,TRBD1,TRBJ2-3,TGTGCCACCAGTGATCCAGGGACAGGGGGCACAGATACGCAGTATTTT,CATSDPGTGGTDTQYF
TRBV4-1,NA,NA,TRBJ2-3,TGCGCCAGCAGCCAAGTCTATGGTGTTCGCCCAGATACGCAGTATTTT,CASSQVYGVRPDTQYF
TRBV7-9,NA,NA,TRBJ1-1,TGTGCCAGCAGCTTATCAGGACAGTCCACTGAAGCTTTCTTT,CASSLSGQSTEAFF
TRBV19,NA,NA,TRBJ2-1,TGTGCCAGTAGTTTTCTGCCGGGTGAGCAGTTCTTC,CASSFLPGEQFF
TRBV2,NA,TRBD1,TRBJ2-2,TGTGCCAGCAGTCACAGGGGTCTCGACACCGGGGAGCTGTTTTTT,CASSHRGLDTGELFF
TRBV29-1,once,TRBD1,TRBJ1-2,TGCAGCGTCGCGCAGGGGGCTGGCTATGGCTACACCTTC,CSVAQGAGYGYTF
TRBV5-4,once,TRBD2,TRBJ2-1,TGTGCCAGCAGCTTGCTTGGACTAGCGGGCCATTACAATGAGCAGTTCTTC,CASSLLGLAGHYNEQFF
TRBV4-1,NA,NA,TRBJ2-7,TGCGCCAGCTCGTCAGGGTCCACCTCCTACGAGCAGTACTTC,CASSSGSTSYEQYF
TRBV5-1,once,TRBD2,TRBJ2-3,TGCGCCAGCAGCTTGGTCCCGGGACTAGCGGGGGAGACAGATACGCAGTATTTT,CASSLVPGLAGETDTQYF
TRBV27,NA,NA,TRBJ2-3,TGTGCCAGCAGTTTCGGCGACAGCAGCACAGATACGCAGTATTTT,CASSFGDSSTDTQYF
TRBV11-2,NA,TRBD2,TRBJ2-1,TGTGCCAGCAGCCCCTCGGGGGGAAATTACAATGAGCAGTTCTTC,CASSPSGGNYNEQFF
TRBV19,NA,NA,TRBJ2-3,TGTGCCAGTAGTATAGGTGCCGACAACACAGATACGCAGTATTTT,CASSIGADNTDTQYF
TRBV6-1,NA,NA,TRBJ1-5,TGTGCCAGCAGTGAGGGGCCGGGTAGGGGACAGCCCCAGCATTTT,CASSEGPGRGQPQHF
TRBV5-1,NA,NA,TRBJ2-1,TGCGCCAGCAGCTTGGCGGGACTTAGTGAGCAGTTCTTC,CASSLAGLSEQFF
TRBV29-1,NA,TRBD1,TRBJ1-4,TGCAGCGTTGCAGGGGGCGCAACTAATGAAAAACTGTTTTTT,CSVAGGATNEKLFF
TRBV19,NA,NA,TRBJ1-4,TGTGCCAGTAGTATAAACCCGGAAACCCTTTCCGTGTTAGGAGCGCATGAAAAACTGTTTTTT,CASSINPETLSVLGAHEKLFF
TRBV5-4,NA,NA,TRBJ2-7,TGTGCCAGCAGCTTGGGCCAGGGCGGTAGGTACGAGCAGTACTTC,CASSLGQGGRYEQYF
TRBV2,NA,TRBD2,TRBJ2-3,TGTGCCAGCACCCTTGGACTAGCCGGAGATACGCAGTATTTT,CASTLGLAGDTQYF
TRBV30,once,NA,TRBJ2-7,TGTGCCTGGAGCCTACAGGAAACCTACGAGCAGTACTTC,CAWSLQETYEQYF
TRBV19,once,NA,TRBJ2-5,TGTGCCAGTAGAGCAGGGGGGCATGGAGAGACCCAGTACTTC,CASRAGGHGETQYF